The rows below give T cell receptor beta chains drawn from one sample of a study of control samples from healthy donors and cancer patients. Profiled with immunoSEQ multiplex PCR; TCRdb holds only in-frame clones, not every one. Of about 120,000 clones in the sample, approximately 88% were seen once. Sample: blood. Every receptor here comes from a man aged 45 to 65 in good health. Both conserved end residues are part of each CDR3. Rows may omit the clone size; those that give it use once, few, many or a size class.

J gene | clone size | CDR3 length | V gene | CDR3 protein
TRBJ2-5 | - | 17 | TRBV2 | CASSEGLAGGPRETQYF
TRBJ1-1 | - | 15 | TRBV19 | CASTEGDRGNTEAFF
TRBJ2-4 | - | 15 | TRBV18 | CASSTPGTGKNIQYF
TRBJ2-3 | - | 14 | TRBV5-1 | CASSSGATTDTQYF
TRBJ2-5 | - | 12 | TRBV30 | CAWETGGETQYF
TRBJ1-6 | - | 18 | TRBV6-6 | CASSRSDRGYSYNSPLHF
TRBJ1-2 | - | 13 | TRBV18 | CASSPSAIYGYTF
TRBJ2-1 | - | 12 | TRBV29-1 | CSVGTAYNEQFF
TRBJ2-6 | - | 16 | TRBV27 | CASSLNPLSGANVLTF
TRBJ2-5 | - | 13 | TRBV18 | CASSPRLQETQYF
TRBJ1-5 | once | 14 | TRBV3-1/TRBV3-2 | CASSQGVQGQPQHF
TRBJ2-3 | - | 15 | TRBV25-1 | CASSELARNADTQYF
TRBJ2-1 | - | 15 | TRBV6-5 | CASTRTGSSYNEQFF
TRBJ1-2 | once | 15 | TRBV2 | CASSLGTAKVLGYTF
TRBJ2-3 | - | 16 | TRBV5-6 | CASRRIGTSGTDTQYF
TRBJ2-1 | - | 15 | TRBV9 | CASSVPNGVYNEQFF
TRBJ2-1 | many | 17 | TRBV15 | CATSRDRVGRTYNEQFF
TRBJ1-1 | - | 15 | TRBV4-3 | CASSQEGQGAAEAFF
TRBJ2-5 | - | 14 | TRBV7-9 | CAIKPAGLQETQYF
TRBJ1-2 | - | 14 | TRBV7-9 | CASQIDGGNYGYTF
TRBJ1-5 | - | 14 | TRBV18 | CASSPGGADQPQHF
TRBJ1-1 | - | 14 | TRBV9 | CASSVEEGAPEAFF
TRBJ1-3 | - | 15 | TRBV7-7 | CASSLGQGQGNTIYF
TRBJ1-1 | - | 15 | TRBV19 | CASSINSAPNTEAFF
TRBJ1-2 | - | 14 | TRBV5-6 | CASSFGGANYGYTF
TRBJ1-2 | - | 14 | TRBV30 | CAWSADSVPSSYTF
TRBJ2-7 | - | 16 | TRBV19 | CASSRRRDRAPYEQYF
TRBJ2-7 | once | 12 | TRBV6-1 | CASTRGRDEQYF
TRBJ1-6 | many | 13 | TRBV7-9 | CASSLELLAPLHF
TRBJ2-7 | - | 14 | TRBV7-2 | CASSSPGLTYEQYF
TRBJ2-7 | - | 13 | TRBV6-5 | CASTLDRPGEQYF
TRBJ1-6 | - | 14 | TRBV4-3 | CASSQASYNSPLHF
TRBJ2-3 | - | 13 | TRBV5-4 | CASSQDPTDTQYF
TRBJ1-2 | - | 13 | TRBV6-1 | CASSESVQYGYTF
TRBJ1-1 | - | 15 | TRBV2 | CASSEAGTGYTEAFF
TRBJ2-7 | - | 15 | TRBV10-2 | CASSEDRGGSYEQYF
TRBJ1-1 | once | 13 | TRBV25-1 | CASTPGGATEAFF
TRBJ2-2 | - | 17 | TRBV4-3 | CASSQGLAGSNTGELFF
TRBJ1-6 | once | 16 | TRBV14 | CASSQDLGTENSPLHF
TRBJ2-7 | - | 13 | TRBV6-2/TRBV6-3 | CASSPEGGREQYF
TRBJ2-7 | once | 13 | TRBV6-5 | CASSQRGFYEQYF
TRBJ1-1 | - | 12 | TRBV11-2 | CASSSLGPEAFF
TRBJ2-3 | - | 16 | TRBV4-1 | CASSQDVALRTDTQYF
TRBJ1-2 | - | 14 | TRBV7-9 | CASSRATVSYGYTF
TRBJ1-2 | - | 13 | TRBV12-3/TRBV12-4 | CASSFRSPNGYTF
TRBJ2-7 | - | 14 | TRBV3-1/TRBV3-2 | CASSQQGGRDEQYF
TRBJ2-3 | - | 14 | TRBV15 | CATSRSEGIDTQYF